The following is a T cell receptor beta chain sequence with its context. Its antigen is not known. This sample's RNA came from whole unsorted tissue. Newly diagnosed lung cancer patients had thoracic surgery in China, August–late 2014, without prior chemotherapy. These data originate in a study of tumor and adjacent non-tumor tissue in lung cancer. At the level of the study: Each sample yielded around 4.2 million productive TCRbeta reads on average. Overall study results and limits: Tumor tissue had significantly higher TCR diversity than normal lung. Top 100 clones took a larger repertoire share in normal lung.

The V gene lost 6 bases and the J gene lost 6 bases, with 27 bases spanning the gap. The CDR3 has 16 amino acids. CDR1 and CDR2 (germline): DFQATT, SNEGSKA (reference sequence). Three rounds of nested PCR, following a modified ARM-PCR protocol, produced the TCRbeta library. TCRdb fed the multiplex PCR reads into MiXCR, producing one record per CDR3 protein. The sample records 70,000 to 90,000 distinct CDR3 sequences, 80% to 85% being singletons. Sequences were obtained from lung tumor tissue. The J gene is TRBJ2-7, the V gene TRBV20-1; D is possibly TRBD1 or TRBD2 (5 bases each). The sequence was obtained from a woman aged 45-65 years with non-small cell lung cancer. The CDR3 protein is CSARRYGARDESEQYF. The CDR3 nucleotides read TGCAGTGCGAGGAGGTATGGGGCCCGGGACGAGAGCGAGCAGTACTTC.